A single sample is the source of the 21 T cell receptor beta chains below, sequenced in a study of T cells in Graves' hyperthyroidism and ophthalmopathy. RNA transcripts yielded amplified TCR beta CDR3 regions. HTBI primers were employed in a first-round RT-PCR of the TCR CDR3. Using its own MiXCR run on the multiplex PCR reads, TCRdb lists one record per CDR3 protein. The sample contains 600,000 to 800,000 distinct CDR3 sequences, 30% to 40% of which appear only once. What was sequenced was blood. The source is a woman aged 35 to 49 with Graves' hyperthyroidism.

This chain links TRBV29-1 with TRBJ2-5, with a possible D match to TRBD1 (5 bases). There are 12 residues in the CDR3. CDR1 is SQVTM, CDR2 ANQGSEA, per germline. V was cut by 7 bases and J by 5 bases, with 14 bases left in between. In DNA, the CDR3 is TGCAGCGGTACAGGTATTTCGGAGACCCAGTACTTC. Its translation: CSGTGISETQYF.

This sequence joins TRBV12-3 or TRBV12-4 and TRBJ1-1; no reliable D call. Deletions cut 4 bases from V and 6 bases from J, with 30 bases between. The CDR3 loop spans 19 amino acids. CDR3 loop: CASSSYRRSVPGFRPEAFF. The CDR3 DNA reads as TGTGCCAGCAGTTCGTACCGGCGGAGCGTCCCAGGTTTTAGGCCTGAAGCTTTCTTT.

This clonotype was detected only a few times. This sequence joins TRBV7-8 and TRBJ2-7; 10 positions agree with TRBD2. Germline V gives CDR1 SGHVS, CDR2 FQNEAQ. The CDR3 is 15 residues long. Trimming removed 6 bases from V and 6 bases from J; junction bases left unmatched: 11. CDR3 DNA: TGTGCCAGCAGTTTTCACCCTAGCGGGAGATCCGAGCAGTACTTC. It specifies CASSFHPSGRSEQYF.

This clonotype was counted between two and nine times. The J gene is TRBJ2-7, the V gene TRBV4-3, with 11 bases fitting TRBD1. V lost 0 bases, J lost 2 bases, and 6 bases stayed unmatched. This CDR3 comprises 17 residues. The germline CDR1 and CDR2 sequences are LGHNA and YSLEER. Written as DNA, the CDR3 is TGCGCCAGCAGCCAAGATGGGGGACAGGGGGTTCCCTACGAGCAGTACTTC. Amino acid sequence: CASSQDGGQGVPYEQYF.

Here the CDR3 DNA reads TGTGCCAGCAGCTATGCGCTAGCGGGGGCTAGCACAGATACGCAGTATTTT. This sequence encodes CASSYALAGASTDTQYF. The chain employs TRBV11-1 and TRBJ2-3, with 10 bases fitting TRBD2. Germline CDR1 reads SGHAT; CDR2 reads FQDESV (reference sequence). CDR3 length equals 17 residues. V trimming: 4 bases; J trimming: 0 bases; junction bases outside the gene matches: 7.

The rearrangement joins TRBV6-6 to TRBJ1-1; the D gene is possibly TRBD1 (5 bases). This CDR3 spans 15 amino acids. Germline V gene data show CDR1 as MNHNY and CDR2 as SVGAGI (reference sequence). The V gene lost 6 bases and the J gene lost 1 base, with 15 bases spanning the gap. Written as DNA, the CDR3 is TGTGCCAGCAGACTCGGCGGGCAGGGGAACACTGAAGCTTTCTTT. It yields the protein CASRLGGQGNTEAFF.

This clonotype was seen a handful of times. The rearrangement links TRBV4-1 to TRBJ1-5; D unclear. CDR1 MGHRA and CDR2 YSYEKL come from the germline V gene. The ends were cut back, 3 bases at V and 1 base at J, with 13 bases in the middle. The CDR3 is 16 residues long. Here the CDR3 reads CASSQPPWSSNQPQHF. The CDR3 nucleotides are TGCGCCAGCAGCCAGCCCCCTTGGTCCAGCAATCAGCCCCAGCATTTT.

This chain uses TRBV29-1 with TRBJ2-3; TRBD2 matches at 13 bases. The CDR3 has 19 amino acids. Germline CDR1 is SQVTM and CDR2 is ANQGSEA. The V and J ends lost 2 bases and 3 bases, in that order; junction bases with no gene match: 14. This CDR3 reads CSVEKVAGLAGAGTDTQYF. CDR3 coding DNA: TGCAGCGTTGAAAAGGTGGCTGGACTAGCGGGAGCGGGGACAGATACGCAGTATTTT.

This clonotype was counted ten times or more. For the CDR3, the DNA is TGCAGTGCTAGAATCACTCGGTGGAACTATGGCTACACCTTC. Amino acids: CSARITRWNYGYTF. The gene calls are TRBV20-1 and TRBJ1-2; D unresolved. Germline V gives CDR1 DFQATT, CDR2 SNEGSKA (reference sequence). There are 14 residues in the CDR3. Trimming stripped 2 bases from V and 2 bases from J, with 12 bases between.

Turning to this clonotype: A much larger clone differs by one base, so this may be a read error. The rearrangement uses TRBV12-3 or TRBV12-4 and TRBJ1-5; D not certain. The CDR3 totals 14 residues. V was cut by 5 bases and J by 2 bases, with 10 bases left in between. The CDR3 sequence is CASSQAIGNQPQHF. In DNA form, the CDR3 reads TGTGCCAGCAGTCAGGCTATTGGCAATCAGCCCCAGCATTTT.

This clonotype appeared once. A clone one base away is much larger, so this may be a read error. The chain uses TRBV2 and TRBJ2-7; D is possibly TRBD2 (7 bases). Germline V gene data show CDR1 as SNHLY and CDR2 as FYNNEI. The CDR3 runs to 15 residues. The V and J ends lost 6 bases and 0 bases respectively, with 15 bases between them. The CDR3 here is CASRGGLTVSYEQYF. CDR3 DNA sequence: TGTGCCAGCAGAGGGGGACTAACCGTCTCCTACGAGCAGTACTTC.

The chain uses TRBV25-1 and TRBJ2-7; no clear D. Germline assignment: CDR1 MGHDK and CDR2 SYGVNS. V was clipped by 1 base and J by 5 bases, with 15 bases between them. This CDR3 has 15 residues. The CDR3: CASSESLTVPNEQYV. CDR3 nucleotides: TGTGCCAGCAGTGAATCACTGACCGTGCCTAACGAGCAGTACGTC.

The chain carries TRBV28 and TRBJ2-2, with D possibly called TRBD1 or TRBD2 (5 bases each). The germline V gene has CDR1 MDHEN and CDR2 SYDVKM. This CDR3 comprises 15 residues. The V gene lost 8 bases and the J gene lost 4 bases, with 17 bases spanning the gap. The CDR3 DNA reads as TGTGCCAGCGCACGGTGGGCAGGGAGCACCGGGGAGCTGTTTTTT. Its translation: CASARWAGSTGELFF.

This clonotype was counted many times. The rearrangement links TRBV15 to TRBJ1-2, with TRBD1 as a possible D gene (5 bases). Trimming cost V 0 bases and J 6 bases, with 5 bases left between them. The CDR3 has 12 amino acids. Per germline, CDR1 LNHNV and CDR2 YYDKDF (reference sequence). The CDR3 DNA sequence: TGTGCCACCAGCAGAGAGGGGGATGGCTACACCTTC. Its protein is CATSREGDGYTF.

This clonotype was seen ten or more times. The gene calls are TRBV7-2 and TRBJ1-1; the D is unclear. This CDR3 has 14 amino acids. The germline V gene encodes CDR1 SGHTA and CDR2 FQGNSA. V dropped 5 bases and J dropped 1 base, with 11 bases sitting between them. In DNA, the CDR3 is TGTGCCAGCAGCCCGTCATTAACGAACACTGAAGCTTTCTTT. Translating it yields CASSPSLTNTEAFF.

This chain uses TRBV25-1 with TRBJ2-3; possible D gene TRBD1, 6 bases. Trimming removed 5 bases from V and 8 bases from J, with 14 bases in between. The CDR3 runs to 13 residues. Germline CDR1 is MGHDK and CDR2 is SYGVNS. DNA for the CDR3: TGTGCCAGCAGTACTGGACAGCGCGGTACGCAGTATTTT. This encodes CASSTGQRGTQYF.

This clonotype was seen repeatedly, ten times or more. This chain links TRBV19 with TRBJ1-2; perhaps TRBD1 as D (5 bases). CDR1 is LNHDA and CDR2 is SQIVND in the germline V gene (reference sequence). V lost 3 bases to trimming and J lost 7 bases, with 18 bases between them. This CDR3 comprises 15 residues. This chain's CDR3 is CASSIGGREYGGYTF. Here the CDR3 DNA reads TGTGCCAGTAGTATCGGCGGCAGGGAATATGGTGGCTACACCTTC.

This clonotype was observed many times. Written as DNA, the CDR3 is TGTGCCAGCAGCTCCGACAGACGTAACTATGGCTACACCTTC. It is translated as CASSSDRRNYGYTF. The chain uses TRBV5-6 and TRBJ1-2, with D possibly matching TRBD1 (5 bases). This CDR3 is 14 amino acids long. V shed 3 bases and J shed 1 base, with 10 bases lying between them. The V gene's germline CDR1 is SGHDT and CDR2 YYEEEE.

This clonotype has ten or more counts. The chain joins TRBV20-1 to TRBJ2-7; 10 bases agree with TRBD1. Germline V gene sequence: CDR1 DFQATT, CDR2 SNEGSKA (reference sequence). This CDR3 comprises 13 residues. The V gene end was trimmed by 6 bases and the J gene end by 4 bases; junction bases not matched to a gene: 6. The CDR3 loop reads CSASTGGGYEQYF. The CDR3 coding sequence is TGCAGTGCATCGACAGGGGGCGGTTACGAGCAGTACTTC.

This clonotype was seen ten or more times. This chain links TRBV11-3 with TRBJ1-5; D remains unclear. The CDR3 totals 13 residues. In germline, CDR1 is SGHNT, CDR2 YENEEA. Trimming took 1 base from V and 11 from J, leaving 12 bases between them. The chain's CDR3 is CASSLVGFDSQHF. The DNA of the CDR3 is TGTGCCAGCAGCTTAGTTGGTTTCGATTCCCAGCATTTT.

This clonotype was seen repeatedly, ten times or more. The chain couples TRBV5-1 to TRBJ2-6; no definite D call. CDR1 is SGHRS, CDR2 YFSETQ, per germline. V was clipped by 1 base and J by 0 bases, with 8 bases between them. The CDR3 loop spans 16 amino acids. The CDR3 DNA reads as TGCGCCAGCAGCTTGATGAGATCCTCTGGGGCCAACGTCCTGACTTTC. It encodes CASSLMRSSGANVLTF.